The sequence of this T cell receptor (beta chain) was determined in a study of beta chain features in type 1 diabetes. Study in general: Sorted cells numbering around 100,000,000 were examined across all samples. Study results and caveats: Researchers reported that naive, central memory and Treg TCRB repertoires appeared more similar in patients than in healthy donors.

Reverse transcribing all isolated RNA meant expressed TCRB transcripts were sequenced. Clones were sequenced by immunoSEQ multiplex PCR, and TCRdb holds only the in-frame ones, with some missing. The sample lists a few hundred thousand clones, less than 15% occurring once. This CDR3 region has 14 residues. V was clipped by 3 bases and J by 8 bases; unmatched bases: 7. Germline CDR1 reads LGHNA; CDR2 reads YSLEER. This clone has a handful of counts. The antigen is not known. CD4+ cells of the naive, central memory, regulatory and stem cell-like memory types were sorted via CD45RO/CCR7/CD25/CD127/CD95/CD27.

The chain has TRBV4-3 and TRBJ1-5; 7 bases fit TRBD1. The TCR sequence derives from a woman younger than 35 in good health. Sequencing was done on a sample of naive CD4+ T cells from blood. CDR3 nucleotide sequence: TGCGCCAGCAGCCATCGCACAGGGGTAGAGCCCCAGCATTTT. This codes for CASSHRTGVEPQHF.